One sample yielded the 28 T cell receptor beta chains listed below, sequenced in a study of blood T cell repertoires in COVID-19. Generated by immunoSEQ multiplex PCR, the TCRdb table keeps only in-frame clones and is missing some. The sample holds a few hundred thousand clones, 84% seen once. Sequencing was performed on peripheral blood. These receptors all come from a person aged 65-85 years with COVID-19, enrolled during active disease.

The CDR3 region is CASPATGNTNQPQHF. Written as DNA, the CDR3 is TGTGCCAGCCCCGCGACGGGGAATACCAATCAGCCCCAGCATTTT. The chain is built from TRBV21-1 and TRBJ1-5. TRBV21-1 represents a pseudogene. CDR3 size: 15 residues.

CDR3 protein: CASAWGIGANVLTF. CDR3 DNA: TGTGCCAGCGCGTGGGGCATTGGGGCCAACGTCCTGACTTTC. The chain combines TRBV27 with TRBJ2-6; a weak D match, TRBD1 (5 bases). The V end lost 8 bases, the J end lost 3 bases, and 11 bases lay between the germline ends. CDR1 and CDR2 from the germline V gene are MNHEY and SMNVEV (reference sequence). This CDR3 comprises 14 residues.

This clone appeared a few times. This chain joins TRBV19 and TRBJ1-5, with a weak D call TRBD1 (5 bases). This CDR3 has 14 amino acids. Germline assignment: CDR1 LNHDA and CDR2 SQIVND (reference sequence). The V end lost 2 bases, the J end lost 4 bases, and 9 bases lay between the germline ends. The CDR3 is CASSIQGNNQPQHF. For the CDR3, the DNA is TGTGCCAGTAGTATACAGGGTAATAATCAGCCCCAGCATTTT.

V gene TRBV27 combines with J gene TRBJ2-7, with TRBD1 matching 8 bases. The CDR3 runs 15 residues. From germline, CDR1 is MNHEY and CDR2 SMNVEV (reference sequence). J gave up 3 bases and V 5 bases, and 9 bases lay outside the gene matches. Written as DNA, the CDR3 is TGTGCCAGCAGTCCAAGCCGGGACAGGAGCTACGAGCAGTACTTC. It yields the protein CASSPSRDRSYEQYF.

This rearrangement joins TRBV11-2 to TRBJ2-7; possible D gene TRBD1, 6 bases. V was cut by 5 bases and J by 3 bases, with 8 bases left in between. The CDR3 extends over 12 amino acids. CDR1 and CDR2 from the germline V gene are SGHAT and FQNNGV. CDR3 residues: CASSRTDYEQYF. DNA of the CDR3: TGTGCCAGCAGCCGGACAGACTACGAGCAGTACTTC.

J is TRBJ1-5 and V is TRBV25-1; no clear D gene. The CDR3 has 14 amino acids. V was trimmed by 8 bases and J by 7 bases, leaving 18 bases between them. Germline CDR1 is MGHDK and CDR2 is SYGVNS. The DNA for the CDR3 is TGTGCCAGCTCCCGGCGGGGAGATGGGCAGCCCCAGCATTTT. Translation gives CASSRRGDGQPQHF.

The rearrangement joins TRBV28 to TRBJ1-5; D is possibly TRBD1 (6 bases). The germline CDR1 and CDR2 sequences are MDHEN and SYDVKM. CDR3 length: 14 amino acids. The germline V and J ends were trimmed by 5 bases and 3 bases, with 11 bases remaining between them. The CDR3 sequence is CASSLSGVNQPQHF. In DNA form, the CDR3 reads TGTGCCAGCAGTCTATCAGGGGTCAATCAGCCCCAGCATTTT.

CDR3 loop: CAWSQGQIGEQYF. The CDR3 DNA reads TGTGCCTGGAGTCAGGGACAGATTGGCGAGCAGTACTTC. This rearrangement joins TRBV30 to TRBJ2-7; 7 nucleotides match TRBD1. Germline CDR1 reads GTSNPN; CDR2 reads SVGIG (reference sequence). This CDR3 contains 13 residues. V was pared by 2 bases and J by 6 bases, with 7 bases of the junction left unmatched.

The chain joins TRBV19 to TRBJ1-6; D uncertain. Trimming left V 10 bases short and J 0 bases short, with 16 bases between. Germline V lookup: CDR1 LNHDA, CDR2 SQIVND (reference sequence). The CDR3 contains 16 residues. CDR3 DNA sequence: TGTGCCACCAGACGAGAACACAGCTCCTATAATTCACCCCTCCACTTT. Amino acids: CATRREHSSYNSPLHF.

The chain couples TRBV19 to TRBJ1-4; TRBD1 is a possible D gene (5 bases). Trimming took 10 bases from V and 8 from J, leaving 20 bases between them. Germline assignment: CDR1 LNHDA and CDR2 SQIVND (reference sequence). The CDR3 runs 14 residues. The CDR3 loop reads CATRPSGTIEKLFF. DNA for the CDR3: TGTGCCACCAGACCCTCCGGGACTATAGAAAAACTGTTTTTT. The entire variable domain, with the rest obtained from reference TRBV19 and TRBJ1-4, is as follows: DGGITQSPKYLFRKEGQNVTLSCEQNLNHDAMYWYRQDPGQGLRLIYYSQIVNDFQKGDIAEGYSVSREKKESFPLTVTSAQKNPTAFYLCATRPSGTIEKLFFGSGTQLSVL.

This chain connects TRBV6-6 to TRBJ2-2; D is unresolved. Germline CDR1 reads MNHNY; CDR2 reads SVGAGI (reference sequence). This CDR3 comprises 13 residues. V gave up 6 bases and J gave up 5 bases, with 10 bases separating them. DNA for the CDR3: TGTGCCAGCAGATTAATCCGTACCGGGGAGCTGTTTTTT. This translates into CASRLIRTGELFF.

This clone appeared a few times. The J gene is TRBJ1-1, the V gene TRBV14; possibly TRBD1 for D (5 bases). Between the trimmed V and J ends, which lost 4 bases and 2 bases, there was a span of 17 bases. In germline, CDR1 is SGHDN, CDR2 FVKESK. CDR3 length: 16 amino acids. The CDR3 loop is CASSLHSQGYNTEAFF. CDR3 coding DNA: TGTGCCAGCAGCCTACATTCCCAGGGATATAACACTGAAGCTTTCTTT.

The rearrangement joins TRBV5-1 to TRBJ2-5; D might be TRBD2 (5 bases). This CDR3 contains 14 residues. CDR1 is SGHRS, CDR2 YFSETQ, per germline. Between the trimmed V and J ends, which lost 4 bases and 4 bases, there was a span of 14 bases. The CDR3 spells CASSRFGVGETQYF. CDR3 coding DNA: TGCGCCAGCAGCAGGTTCGGGGTCGGAGAGACCCAGTACTTC. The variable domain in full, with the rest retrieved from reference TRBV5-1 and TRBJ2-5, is KAGVTQTPRYLIKTRGQQVTLSCSPISGHRSVSWYQQTPGQGLQFLFEYFSETQRNKGNFPGRFSGRQFSNSRSEMNVSTLELGDSALYLCASSRFGVGETQYFGPGTRLLVL.

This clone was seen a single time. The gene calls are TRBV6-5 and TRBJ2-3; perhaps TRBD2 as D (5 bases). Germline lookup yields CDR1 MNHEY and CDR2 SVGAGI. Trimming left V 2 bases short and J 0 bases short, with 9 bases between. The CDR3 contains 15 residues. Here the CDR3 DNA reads TGTGCCAGCAGTTACACCCGGGAAAGCACAGATACGCAGTATTTT. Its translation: CASSYTRESTDTQYF.

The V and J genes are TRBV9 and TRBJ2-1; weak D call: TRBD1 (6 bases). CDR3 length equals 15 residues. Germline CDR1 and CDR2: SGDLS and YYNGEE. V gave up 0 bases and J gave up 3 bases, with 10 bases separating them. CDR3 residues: CASSVAGVVYNEQFF. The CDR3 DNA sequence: TGTGCCAGCAGCGTAGCAGGGGTCGTCTACAATGAGCAGTTCTTC.

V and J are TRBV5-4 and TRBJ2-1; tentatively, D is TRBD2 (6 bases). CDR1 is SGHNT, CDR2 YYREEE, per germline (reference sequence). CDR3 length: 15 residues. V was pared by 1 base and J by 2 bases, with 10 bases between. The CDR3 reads CASSLMGGTYNEQFF. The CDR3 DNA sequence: TGTGCCAGCAGCTTGATGGGGGGAACCTACAATGAGCAGTTCTTC.

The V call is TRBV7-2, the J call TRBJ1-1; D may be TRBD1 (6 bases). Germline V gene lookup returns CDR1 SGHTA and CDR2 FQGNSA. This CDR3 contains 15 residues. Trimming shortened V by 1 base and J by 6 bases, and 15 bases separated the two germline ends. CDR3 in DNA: TGTGCCAGCAGCTTAGGAGGGGGTCGGACACCTGAAGCTTTCTTT. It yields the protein CASSLGGGRTPEAFF.

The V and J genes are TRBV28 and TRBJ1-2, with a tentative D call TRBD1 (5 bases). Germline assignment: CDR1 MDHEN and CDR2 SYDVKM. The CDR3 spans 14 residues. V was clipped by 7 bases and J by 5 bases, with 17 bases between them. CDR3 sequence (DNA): TGTGCCAGCAATTACGGGGGTATTTTATATGGCTACACCTTC. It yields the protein CASNYGGILYGYTF.

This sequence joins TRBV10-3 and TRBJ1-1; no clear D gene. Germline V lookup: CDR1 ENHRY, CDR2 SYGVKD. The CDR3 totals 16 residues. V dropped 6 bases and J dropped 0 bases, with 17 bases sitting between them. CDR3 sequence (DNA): TGTGCCATCAGCGCCCGGACTGTCAGGATGAACACTGAAGCTTTCTTT. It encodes CAISARTVRMNTEAFF.

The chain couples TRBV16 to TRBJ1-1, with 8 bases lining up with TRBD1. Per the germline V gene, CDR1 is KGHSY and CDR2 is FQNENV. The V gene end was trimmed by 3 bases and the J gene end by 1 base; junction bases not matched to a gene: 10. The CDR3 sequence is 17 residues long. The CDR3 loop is CASSQTLTGTGNTEAFF. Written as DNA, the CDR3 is TGTGCCAGCAGCCAGACCTTAACCGGGACAGGGAACACTGAAGCTTTCTTT.

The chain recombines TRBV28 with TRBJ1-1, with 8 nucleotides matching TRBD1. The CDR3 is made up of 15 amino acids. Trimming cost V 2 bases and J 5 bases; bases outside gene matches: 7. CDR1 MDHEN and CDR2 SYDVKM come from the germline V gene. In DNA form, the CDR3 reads TGTGCCAGCAGTTTACGGCAGGGGGCGAGGACTGAAGCTTTCTTT. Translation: CASSLRQGARTEAFF.

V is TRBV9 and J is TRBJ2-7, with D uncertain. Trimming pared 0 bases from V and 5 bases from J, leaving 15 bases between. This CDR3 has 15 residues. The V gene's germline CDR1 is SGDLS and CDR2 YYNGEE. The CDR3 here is CASSVDAPPSDEQYF. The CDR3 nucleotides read TGTGCCAGCAGCGTAGACGCTCCGCCATCGGACGAGCAGTACTTC. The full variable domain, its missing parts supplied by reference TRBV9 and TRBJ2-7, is DSGVTQTPKHLITATGQRVTLRCSPRSGDLSVYWYQQSLDQGLQFLIQYYNGEERAKGNILERFSAQQFPDLHSELNLSSLELGDSALYFCASSVDAPPSDEQYFGPGTRLTVT.

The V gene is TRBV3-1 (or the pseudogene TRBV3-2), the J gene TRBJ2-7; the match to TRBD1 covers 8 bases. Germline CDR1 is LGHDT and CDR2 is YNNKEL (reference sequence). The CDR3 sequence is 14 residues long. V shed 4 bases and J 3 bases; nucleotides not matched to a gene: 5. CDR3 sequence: CASSRDRGIYEQYF. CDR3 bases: TGTGCCAGCAGCCGAGACAGGGGAATCTACGAGCAGTACTTC.

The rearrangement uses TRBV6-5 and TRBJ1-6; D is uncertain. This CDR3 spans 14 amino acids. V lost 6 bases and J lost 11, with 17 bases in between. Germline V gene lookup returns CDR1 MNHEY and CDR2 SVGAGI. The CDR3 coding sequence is TGTGCCAGCAGGAAGGAGGGTTCGCGGACACCCCTCCACTTT. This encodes CASRKEGSRTPLHF.

The CDR3 DNA follows: TGTGCCAGCAGCAAACAGGGTAGCTCCTACGAGCAGTACTTC. This gives the protein CASSKQGSSYEQYF. The rearrangement uses TRBV7-9 and TRBJ2-7, with D perhaps TRBD1 (6 bases). Germline values: CDR1 SEHNR, CDR2 FQNEAQ (reference sequence). V dropped 5 bases and J dropped 0 bases, with 11 bases sitting between them. The CDR3 sequence is 14 residues long.

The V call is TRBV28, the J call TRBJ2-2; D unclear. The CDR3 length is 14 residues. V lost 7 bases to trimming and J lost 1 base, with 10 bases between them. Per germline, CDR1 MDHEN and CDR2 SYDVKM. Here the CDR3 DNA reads TGTGCCAGCATGGGTGGCGGGAACACCGGGGAGCTGTTTTTT. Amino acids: CASMGGGNTGELFF.

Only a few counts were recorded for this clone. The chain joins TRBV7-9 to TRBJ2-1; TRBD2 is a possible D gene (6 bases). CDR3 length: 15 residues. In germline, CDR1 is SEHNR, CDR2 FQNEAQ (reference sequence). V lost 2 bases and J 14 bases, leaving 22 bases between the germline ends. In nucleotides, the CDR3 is TGTGCCAGCAGCTTATTTGGAGGGGCTGGTATACTGGAGTTCTTC. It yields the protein CASSLFGGAGILEFF.

CDR3 sequence: CAISEYRSTGKYGYTF. In DNA form, the CDR3 reads TGTGCCATCAGTGAGTATCGGTCGACGGGGAAGTATGGCTACACCTTC. The rearrangement joins TRBV10-3 to TRBJ1-2; D remains unclear. The CDR3 is 16 amino acids. Trimming stripped 1 base from V and 5 bases from J, with 17 bases between. The germline gives CDR1 ENHRY, CDR2 SYGVKD.